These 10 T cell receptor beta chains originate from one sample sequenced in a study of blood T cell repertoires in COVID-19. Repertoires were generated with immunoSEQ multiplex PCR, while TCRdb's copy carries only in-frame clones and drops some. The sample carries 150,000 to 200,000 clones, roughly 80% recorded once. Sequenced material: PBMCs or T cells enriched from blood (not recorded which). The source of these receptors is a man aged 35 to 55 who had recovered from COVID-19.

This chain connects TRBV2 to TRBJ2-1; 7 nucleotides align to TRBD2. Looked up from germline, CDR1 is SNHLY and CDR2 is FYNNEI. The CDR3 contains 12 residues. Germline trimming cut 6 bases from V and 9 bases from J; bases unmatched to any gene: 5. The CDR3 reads CASSQRLAEQFF. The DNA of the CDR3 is TGTGCCAGCAGCCAAAGACTAGCTGAGCAGTTCTTC.

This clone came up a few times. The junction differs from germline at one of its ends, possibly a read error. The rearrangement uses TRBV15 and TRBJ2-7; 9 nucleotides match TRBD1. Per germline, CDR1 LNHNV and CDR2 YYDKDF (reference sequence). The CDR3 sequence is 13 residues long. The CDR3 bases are TGTGCCACCAGCAGCACCTTAAAGGGACAGGGTGGATTC. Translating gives CATSSTLKGQGGF.

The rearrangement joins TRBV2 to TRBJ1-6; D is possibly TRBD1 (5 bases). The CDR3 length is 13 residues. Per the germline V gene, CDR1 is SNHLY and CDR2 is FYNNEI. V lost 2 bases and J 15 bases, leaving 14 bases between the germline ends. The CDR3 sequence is CASSETPAQVLHF. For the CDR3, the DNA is TGTGCCAGCAGTGAAACCCCAGCACAGGTCCTCCACTTT.

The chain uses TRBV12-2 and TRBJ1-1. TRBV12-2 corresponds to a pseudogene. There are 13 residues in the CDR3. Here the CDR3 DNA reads TGTGCAAGTCCCTTACGGGTGAACACTGAAGCTTTCTTT. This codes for CASPLRVNTEAFF.

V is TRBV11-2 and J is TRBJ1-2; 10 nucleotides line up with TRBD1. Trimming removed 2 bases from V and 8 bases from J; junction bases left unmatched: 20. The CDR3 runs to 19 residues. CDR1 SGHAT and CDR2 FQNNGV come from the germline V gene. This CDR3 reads CASSLRGPSGTGVFGGYTF. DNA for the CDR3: TGTGCCAGCAGCTTAAGGGGACCGTCCGGGACAGGGGTTTTTGGCGGCTACACCTTC.

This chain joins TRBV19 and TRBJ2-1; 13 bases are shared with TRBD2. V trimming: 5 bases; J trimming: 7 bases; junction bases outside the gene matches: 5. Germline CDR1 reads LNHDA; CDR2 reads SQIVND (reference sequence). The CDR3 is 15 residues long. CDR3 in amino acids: CASSATSGGGNEQFF. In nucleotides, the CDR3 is TGTGCCAGTAGTGCCACTAGCGGGGGGGGTAATGAGCAGTTCTTC.

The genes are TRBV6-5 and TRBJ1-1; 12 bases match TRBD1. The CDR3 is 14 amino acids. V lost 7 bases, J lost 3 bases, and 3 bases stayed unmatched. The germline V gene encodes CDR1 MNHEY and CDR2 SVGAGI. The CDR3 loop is CASTWDRGHTEAFF. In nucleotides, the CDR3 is TGTGCCAGCACCTGGGACAGGGGGCACACTGAAGCTTTCTTT.

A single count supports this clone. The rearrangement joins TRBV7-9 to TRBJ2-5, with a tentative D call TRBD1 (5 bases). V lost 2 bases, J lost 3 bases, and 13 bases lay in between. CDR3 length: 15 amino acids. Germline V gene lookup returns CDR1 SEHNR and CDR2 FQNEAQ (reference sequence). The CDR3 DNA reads TGTGCCAGCAGCTTATCCCAGGGTGTGGAAGAGACCCAGTACTTC. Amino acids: CASSLSQGVEETQYF.

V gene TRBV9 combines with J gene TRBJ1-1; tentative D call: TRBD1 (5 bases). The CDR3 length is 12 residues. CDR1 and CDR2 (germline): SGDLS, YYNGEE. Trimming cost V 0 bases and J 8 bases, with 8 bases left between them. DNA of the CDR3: TGTGCCAGCAGCGTAGGAGCAGGGGAAGCTTTCTTT. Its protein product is CASSVGAGEAFF.

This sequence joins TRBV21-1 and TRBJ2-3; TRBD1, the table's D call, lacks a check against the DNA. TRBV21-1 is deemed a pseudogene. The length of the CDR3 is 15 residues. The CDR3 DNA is TGTGCCAGCAGCAAAGGTCAGGGGGCCACAGATACGCAGTATTTT. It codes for CASSKGQGATDTQYF.